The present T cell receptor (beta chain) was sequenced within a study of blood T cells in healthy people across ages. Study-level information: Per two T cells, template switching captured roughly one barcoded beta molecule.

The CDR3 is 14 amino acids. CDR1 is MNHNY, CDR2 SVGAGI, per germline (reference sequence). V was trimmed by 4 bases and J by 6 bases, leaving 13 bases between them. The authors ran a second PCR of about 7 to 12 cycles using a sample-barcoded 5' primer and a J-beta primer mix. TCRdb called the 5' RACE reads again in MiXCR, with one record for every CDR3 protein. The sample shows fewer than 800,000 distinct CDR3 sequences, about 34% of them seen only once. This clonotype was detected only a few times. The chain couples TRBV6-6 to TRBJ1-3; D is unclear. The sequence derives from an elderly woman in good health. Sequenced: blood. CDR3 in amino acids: CASSFPHSENTIYF. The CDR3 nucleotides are TGTGCCAGCAGTTTTCCCCATAGTGAAAACACCATATATTTT.